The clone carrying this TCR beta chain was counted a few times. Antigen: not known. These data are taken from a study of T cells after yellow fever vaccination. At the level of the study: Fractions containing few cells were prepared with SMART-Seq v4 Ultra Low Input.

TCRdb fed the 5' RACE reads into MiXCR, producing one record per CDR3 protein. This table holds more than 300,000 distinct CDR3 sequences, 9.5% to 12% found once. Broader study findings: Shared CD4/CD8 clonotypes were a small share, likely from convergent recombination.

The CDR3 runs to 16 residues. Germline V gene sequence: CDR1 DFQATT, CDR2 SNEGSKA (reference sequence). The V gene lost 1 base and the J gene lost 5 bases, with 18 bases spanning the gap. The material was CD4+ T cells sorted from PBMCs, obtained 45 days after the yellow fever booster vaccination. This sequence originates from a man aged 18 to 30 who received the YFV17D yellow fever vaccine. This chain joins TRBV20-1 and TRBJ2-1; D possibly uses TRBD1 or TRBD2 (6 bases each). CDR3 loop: CSARAPFGGGNNEQFF. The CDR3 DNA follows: TGCAGTGCTAGAGCTCCCTTCGGGGGCGGGAACAATGAGCAGTTCTTC.